Given below is one T cell receptor beta chain in context. This specimen comes from a study of technical replicates of blood from four donors. Measured with immunoSEQ multiplex PCR; TCRdb has only the in-frame clones, and not every one. The table records approximately 75,000 clones, around 97% of them present only once. CDR1 GTSNPN and CDR2 SVGIG come from the germline V gene (reference sequence). The CDR3 covers 15 residues. Germline trimming cut 6 bases from V and 5 bases from J; bases unmatched to any gene: 11. Sequenced input: T cells isolated from PBMCs. The V gene is TRBV30, the J gene TRBJ2-5; the match to TRBD1 covers 11 bases. The receptor was isolated from a human donor in good health. CDR3 in DNA: TGTGCCTGTTCGGGGAGGGGACAGGGGGTGGAGACCCAGTACTTC. Its translation: CACSGRGQGVETQYF.